This TCR beta chain was documented in a study of blood T cell repertoires in COVID-19. Study at large: COVID-19 samples collected from the United States, Italy and Spain covered acute and convalescent phases. Sources were T cells, B-cell-depleted T cells, or PBMCs; the material itself was cDNA or gDNA.

V was clipped by 0 bases and J by 0 bases; unmatched bases: 9. This CDR3 comprises 19 residues. Germline V CDR1 and CDR2: SGHAT, FQNNGV. Original handling: For nucleated cells, counts were estimated from reference gene primer amplification. TCRdb's table, derived via immunoSEQ multiplex PCR, lists solely in-frame clones and lacks some. V, J and clone size were drawn from that table, and D and trimming were deduced from the DNA. The profile shows fewer than 250,000 clones, 82% of them singletons. The gene calls are TRBV11-2 and TRBJ2-1; 9 bases fit TRBD2. This clonotype was sampled from a woman in her seventies with acute or convalescent COVID-19. The sample comprised peripheral blood. The CDR3, as DNA: TGTGCCAGCAGCTTAGATAGTGCTAGCGGGGTCAGCTCCTACAATGAGCAGTTCTTC. It codes for CASSLDSASGVSSYNEQFF.